One and the same sample provided the 23 T cell receptor beta chains below, sequenced in a study of persistence of HIV-infected CD4 T cells. The stimulus was an HIV-1 Gag 15-mer peptide pool, about 1 ug/peptide/mL. CD40L-negative CD69-negative CD45RO-high memory CD4+ T cells were sorted as populations depleted of antigen-responding cells. No antigens are known for them. The immunoSEQ assay was version 4, run in survey mode. Libraries were prepared by immunoSEQ multiplex PCR; TCRdb keeps only in-frame clonotypes and omits some of them. The table records tens of thousands of clones, over 60% of them present only once. This sample comprised CD4+ T cells sorted from PBMCs after approximately 19-hour stimulation, obtained from a patient who received antiretroviral therapy. These receptors came from an adult man with HIV who was CMV-seropositive.

The V and J genes are TRBV18 and TRBJ1-6; no firm D call. V was trimmed by 2 bases and J by 7 bases, leaving 15 bases between them. The CDR3 sequence is 16 residues long. CDR1 is KGHSH, CDR2 LQKENI, per germline. The CDR3 protein is CASSPAIMGQNSPLHF. DNA for the CDR3: TGTGCCAGCTCACCAGCGATCATGGGCCAGAATTCACCCCTCCACTTT.

The rearrangement links TRBV7-9 to TRBJ2-7; D not certain. Germline loops: CDR1 SEHNR, CDR2 FQNEAQ (reference sequence). The germline V and J ends were trimmed by 1 base and 5 bases, with 12 bases remaining between them. The CDR3 runs 14 residues. This CDR3 is CASSLVGYEDEQYF. In DNA, the CDR3 is TGTGCCAGCAGCTTAGTAGGGTACGAGGACGAGCAGTACTTC.

The rearrangement uses TRBV10-1 and TRBJ2-7; either TRBD1 or TRBD2 may fit D (5 bases each). The CDR3 spans 13 residues. V lost 5 bases and J lost 7, with 15 bases in between. Germline CDR1 reads WNHNN; CDR2 reads SYGVQD (reference sequence). CDR3 coding DNA: TGCGCCAGCAGTCCCGGGACGGGGACGGAGCAGTACTTC. Amino acids: CASSPGTGTEQYF.

The J gene is TRBJ2-3, the V gene TRBV12-3 or TRBV12-4, with 7 bases fitting TRBD2. CDR3 size: 12 residues. The ends lost 6 bases at V and 8 bases at J; junction bases unmatched: 5. In DNA, the CDR3 is TGTGCCAGCAGGGAATCGGGGGGTACGCAGTATTTT. Its protein is CASRESGGTQYF.

This rearrangement joins TRBV3-1 (or the pseudogene TRBV3-2) to TRBJ2-2, with 8 positions matching TRBD2. The trim removed 4 bases at V and 3 bases at J, leaving 7 bases unmatched. CDR3 size: 16 residues. Germline V CDR1 and CDR2: LGHDT, YNNKEL (reference sequence). CDR3 region: CASSPTAGGHTGELFF. CDR3 DNA sequence: TGTGCCAGCAGCCCCACGGCGGGAGGACACACCGGGGAGCTGTTTTTT.

The chain has TRBV19 and TRBJ2-1; TRBD2 matches at 7 bases. V was clipped by 8 bases and J by 1 base; unmatched bases: 8. This CDR3 contains 15 residues. Germline values: CDR1 LNHDA, CDR2 SQIVND (reference sequence). This chain's CDR3 is CASRERGRSYNEQFF. The CDR3 DNA reads TGTGCCAGTCGCGAGCGGGGCAGATCCTACAATGAGCAGTTCTTC.

The chain has TRBV6-5 and TRBJ1-1, with D unresolved. Germline V CDR1 and CDR2: MNHEY, SVGAGI. The CDR3 is 15 amino acids. Trimming pared 0 bases from V and 2 bases from J, leaving 10 bases between. The CDR3 loop is CASSYSIQANTEAFF. The CDR3 DNA reads TGTGCCAGCAGTTACTCGATCCAGGCTAACACTGAAGCTTTCTTT.

The rearrangement links TRBV7-2 to TRBJ1-1; TRBD1 aligns across 9 bases. CDR1 and CDR2 from the germline V gene are SGHTA and FQGNSA. The V segment lost 2 bases and the J segment 4 bases; nucleotides outside the gene matches: 5. The CDR3 covers 15 residues. CDR3: CASSLNRGQGTEAFF. In DNA, the CDR3 is TGTGCCAGCAGCTTAAACAGGGGGCAAGGCACTGAAGCTTTCTTT.

The V and J genes are TRBV11-2 and TRBJ2-1; a weak D match, TRBD1 (5 bases). Per the germline V gene, CDR1 is SGHAT and CDR2 is FQNNGV. Between the trimmed V and J ends, which lost 1 base and 3 bases, there was a span of 10 bases. The CDR3 length is 15 residues. CDR3 residues: CASSLAVGRYNEQFF. CDR3 DNA: TGTGCCAGCAGCTTAGCGGTGGGGCGCTACAATGAGCAGTTCTTC.

The chain recombines TRBV18 with TRBJ2-5; D ambiguous. Trimming took off 4 bases at V and 1 base at J, with 10 bases between the two ends. Germline-derived CDR1 and CDR2 are KGHSH and LQKENI. The CDR3 runs 14 residues. Here the CDR3 reads CASSQRNLQETQYF. The CDR3 DNA is TGTGCCAGCTCACAAAGGAACCTCCAAGAGACCCAGTACTTC.

The chain joins TRBV14 to TRBJ1-1; 7 nucleotides agree with TRBD1. Looked up from germline, CDR1 is SGHDN and CDR2 is FVKESK. J gave up 2 bases and V 1 base, and 10 bases lay outside the gene matches. The CDR3 is made up of 17 amino acids. CDR3 coding DNA: TGTGCCAGCAGCCAAGCCCGGGACAGAGGCTCCAACACTGAAGCTTTCTTT. Protein product: CASSQARDRGSNTEAFF.

The rearrangement joins TRBV19 to TRBJ2-1; 10 positions match TRBD1. J was trimmed by 7 bases and V by 5 bases; bases with no gene match: 8. Per germline, CDR1 LNHDA and CDR2 SQIVND (reference sequence). The CDR3 spans 15 residues. The CDR3, as DNA: TGTGCCAGTAGTCCGGGACAGGGGAGGATGAATGAGCAGTTCTTC. Protein product: CASSPGQGRMNEQFF.

This clone turned up a few times. V is TRBV5-4 and J is TRBJ1-2, with 8 nucleotides matching TRBD1. The ends lost 0 bases at V and 8 bases at J; junction bases unmatched: 6. The CDR3 loop spans 14 amino acids. The germline gives CDR1 SGHNT, CDR2 YYREEE (reference sequence). CDR3 in DNA: TGTGCCAGCAGCTTGGAGGGACAGGTTGGAGGCTACACCTTC. This codes for CASSLEGQVGGYTF.

This clone was detected only once. The chain recombines TRBV28 with TRBJ1-5; D is ambiguous. This CDR3 contains 12 residues. Trimming cost V 6 bases and J 8 bases, with 11 bases left between them. Looked up from germline, CDR1 is MDHEN and CDR2 is SYDVKM. For the CDR3, the DNA is TGTGCCAGCAGGTTAATATCAGAGCCCCAGCATTTT. It codes for CASRLISEPQHF.

V gene TRBV7-2 combines with J gene TRBJ2-3; D gene ambiguous. This CDR3 has 13 amino acids. Trimming took off 4 bases at V and 4 bases at J, with 9 bases between the two ends. Germline assignment: CDR1 SGHTA and CDR2 FQGNSA. CDR3 sequence reads: CASSYNRPDTQYF. The CDR3 nucleotides read TGTGCCAGCAGCTATAACAGACCAGATACGCAGTATTTT.

The chain employs TRBV19 and TRBJ2-1, with D perhaps TRBD1 (6 bases). Germline V gene lookup returns CDR1 LNHDA and CDR2 SQIVND (reference sequence). The V and J ends lost 1 base and 7 bases respectively, with 11 bases between them. The CDR3 sequence is 14 residues long. CDR3 DNA: TGTGCCAGTAGTATAGGAGACAGGTTTAATGAGCAGTTCTTC. Residues: CASSIGDRFNEQFF.

This clone came up a few times. The chain links TRBV19 to TRBJ1-5; D remains unclear. Germline V gene lookup returns CDR1 LNHDA and CDR2 SQIVND (reference sequence). Trimming cost V 1 base and J 6 bases, with 10 bases left between them. The length of the CDR3 is 14 residues. CDR3 protein: CASSIVPEGQPQHF. CDR3 nucleotide sequence: TGTGCCAGTAGTATAGTTCCGGAAGGTCAGCCCCAGCATTTT.

The chain uses TRBV11-2 and TRBJ2-2, with D unresolved. The V end was cut by 5 bases, the J end by 3 bases, with 19 bases between. The germline CDR1 and CDR2 sequences are SGHAT and FQNNGV. CDR3 size: 17 residues. This CDR3 reads CASSPRVSYTDTGELFF. The CDR3 DNA reads as TGTGCCAGCAGCCCTAGGGTCAGTTACACCGACACCGGGGAGCTGTTTTTT.

This clone has only a few counts. The chain is built from TRBV5-1 and TRBJ1-1; maybe TRBD1 (5 bases). The germline V and J ends were trimmed by 4 bases and 0 bases, with 16 bases remaining between them. The CDR3 sequence is 16 residues long. The germline V gene encodes CDR1 SGHRS and CDR2 YFSETQ. The CDR3: CASSLGLREVNTEAFF. The CDR3, as DNA: TGCGCCAGCAGCCTGGGACTCCGAGAGGTGAACACTGAAGCTTTCTTT. The whole variable domain, filled in from reference TRBV5-1 and TRBJ1-1, reads KAGVTQTPRYLIKTRGQQVTLSCSPISGHRSVSWYQQTPGQGLQFLFEYFSETQRNKGNFPGRFSGRQFSNSRSEMNVSTLELGDSALYLCASSLGLREVNTEAFFGQGTRLTVV.

This sequence joins TRBV19 and TRBJ2-1; TRBD2 matches at 14 bases. The CDR3 runs 17 residues. Losses at the gene ends were 5 bases for V and 4 bases for J; bases not matched to a gene: 7. Germline loops: CDR1 LNHDA, CDR2 SQIVND (reference sequence). The DNA of the CDR3 is TGTGCCAGTAGTCCACGACTAGCGGGGGGGTTATACAATGAGCAGTTCTTC. It translates to CASSPRLAGGLYNEQFF.

The CDR3 bases are TGTGCCAGCAGCTTGGGACAGGGGGCGAGTTCACCCCTCCACTTT. Encoded protein: CASSLGQGASSPLHF. The chain recombines TRBV7-9 with TRBJ1-6, with 12 bases lining up with TRBD1. The V gene end was trimmed by 3 bases and the J gene end by 9 bases; junction bases not matched to a gene: 3. CDR1 and CDR2 (germline): SEHNR, FQNEAQ (reference sequence). The CDR3 contains 15 residues.

V gene TRBV6-5 combines with J gene TRBJ1-4, with D perhaps matching TRBD1 (5 bases). This CDR3 spans 15 amino acids. Germline loops: CDR1 MNHEY, CDR2 SVGAGI. V lost 2 bases to trimming and J lost 8 bases, with 15 bases between them. This chain's CDR3 is CASSYREGRGEKLFF. The CDR3 DNA is TGTGCCAGCAGTTACAGAGAGGGGAGAGGGGAAAAACTGTTTTTT.

The chain employs TRBV6-4 and TRBJ2-3, with D unclear. Between the trimmed V and J ends, which lost 3 bases and 1 base, there was a span of 14 bases. This CDR3 contains 16 residues. Germline assignment: CDR1 MRHNA and CDR2 SNTAGT. CDR3: CASSDVAGEGTDTQYF. The CDR3 nucleotides are TGTGCCAGCAGTGATGTCGCAGGTGAAGGCACAGATACGCAGTATTTT.